The 26 T cell receptor beta chains below all came from one sample that was sequenced in a study of blood T cell repertoires in COVID-19. Using immunoSEQ multiplex PCR, the repertoire was profiled, and TCRdb retains in-frame clones only, with some absent. The data show 30,000 to 40,000 clones, around 90% seen once. Material for sequencing was peripheral blood. These receptors were collected from a man between 70 and 80 years old with acute or convalescent COVID-19.

This chain connects TRBV3-1 (or the pseudogene TRBV3-2) to TRBJ2-3; D uncertain. V dropped 0 bases and J dropped 3 bases, with 7 bases sitting between them. The CDR3 is made up of 14 amino acids. The germline gives CDR1 LGHDT, CDR2 YNNKEL (reference sequence). CDR3 loop: CASSQDRRTDTQYF. CDR3 in DNA: TGTGCCAGCAGCCAAGATCGTAGAACAGATACGCAGTATTTT.

The chain combines TRBV29-1 with TRBJ1-5, with a possible D match to TRBD1 (6 bases). Germline CDR1 and CDR2: SQVTM and ANQGSEA. Trimming took off 6 bases at V and 4 bases at J, with 19 bases between the two ends. The CDR3 totals 15 residues. The DNA for the CDR3 is TGCAGCGTCGCCACACAGGGAAATCGGAATCAGCCCCAGCATTTT. It yields the protein CSVATQGNRNQPQHF.

The chain uses TRBV5-1 and TRBJ2-2, with 9 nucleotides matching TRBD1. Germline CDR1 SGHRS, CDR2 YFSETQ. V gave up 4 bases and J gave up 4 bases; unmatched junction bases: 5. This CDR3 comprises 15 residues. The CDR3 reads CASSPGTGSTGELFF. Written as DNA, the CDR3 is TGCGCCAGCAGCCCAGGGACAGGGAGCACCGGGGAGCTGTTTTTT.

In this sample, this clone turned up once. J is TRBJ1-2 and V is TRBV9; TRBD1 might be the D (6 bases). V lost 4 bases and J lost 7, with 23 bases in between. The CDR3 totals 16 residues. Germline V CDR1 and CDR2: SGDLS, YYNGEE. In DNA, the CDR3 is TGTGCCAGCAGCAAAATCGGGGGGCAGACGGGCGGTGGCTACACCTTC. This encodes CASSKIGGQTGGGYTF. The full variable domain, completed using reference TRBV9 and TRBJ1-2, is DSGVTQTPKHLITATGQRVTLRCSPRSGDLSVYWYQQSLDQGLQFLIQYYNGEERAKGNILERFSAQQFPDLHSELNLSSLELGDSALYFCASSKIGGQTGGGYTFGSGTRLTVV.

This chain connects TRBV19 to TRBJ2-5; 15 positions match TRBD2. The CDR3 contains 17 residues. The germline CDR1 and CDR2 sequences are LNHDA and SQIVND (reference sequence). The J segment lost 4 bases and the V segment lost 3 bases, leaving 6 bases of the junction unmatched. As DNA, the CDR3 is TGTGCCAGTAGTATGGGACTAGCGGGGGGCACGGGAGAGACCCAGTACTTC. Translation: CASSMGLAGGTGETQYF.

This chain joins TRBV7-8 and TRBJ1-5, with D tentatively TRBD1 (6 bases). CDR1 is SGHVS and CDR2 is FQNEAQ in the germline V gene. The V end was cut by 5 bases, the J end by 0 bases, with 14 bases between. The CDR3 sequence is 16 residues long. CDR3 in DNA: TGTGCCAGCAGCCCCCAGGGGCTAAATAGCAATCAGCCCCAGCATTTT. It is translated as CASSPQGLNSNQPQHF.

This rearrangement joins TRBV27 to TRBJ1-5; D might be TRBD1 (5 bases). The ends were cut back, 6 bases at V and 6 bases at J, with 15 bases in the middle. In germline, CDR1 is MNHEY, CDR2 SMNVEV (reference sequence). The length of the CDR3 is 14 residues. CDR3 in amino acids: CASRPTPRAQPQHF. The CDR3 DNA is TGTGCCAGCAGACCTACACCCAGGGCTCAGCCCCAGCATTTT.

V is TRBV5-1 and J is TRBJ1-1; 7 bases fit TRBD1. Germline V gene lookup returns CDR1 SGHRS and CDR2 YFSETQ. The CDR3 is 15 amino acids. With V trimmed by 5 bases and J by 2 bases, 9 bases remained unmatched. The CDR3: CASSRREGGNTEAFF. The CDR3 DNA reads TGCGCCAGCAGTCGACGGGAAGGGGGCAACACTGAAGCTTTCTTT.

The V call is TRBV7-3, the J call TRBJ1-2; no reliable D call. The germline CDR1 and CDR2 sequences are SGHTA and FQGTGA. The ends were cut back, 1 base at V and 4 bases at J, with 19 bases in the middle. The CDR3 has 17 amino acids. The CDR3 spells CASSLNTGVRGSYGYTF. In DNA form, the CDR3 reads TGTGCCAGCAGCTTAAACACTGGGGTGAGAGGGTCCTATGGCTACACCTTC. Complete variable domain (other parts from reference TRBV7-3 and TRBJ1-2): GAGVSQTPSNKVTEKGKYVELRCDPISGHTALYWYRQSLGQGPEFLIYFQGTGAADDSGLPNDRFFAVRPEGSVSTLKIQRTERGDSAVYLCASSLNTGVRGSYGYTFGSGTRLTVV.

The chain uses TRBV27 and TRBJ2-5, with 8 bases that match TRBD2. CDR1 MNHEY and CDR2 SMNVEV come from the germline V gene (reference sequence). The V and J ends lost 2 bases and 7 bases, in that order; junction bases with no gene match: 6. The CDR3 is 14 amino acids. DNA for the CDR3: TGTGCCAGCAGTTTAGCGGGGGGCTCAGGGACCCAGTACTTC. Its translation is CASSLAGGSGTQYF.

The chain uses TRBV5-1 and TRBJ1-4; tentatively, D is TRBD1 (5 bases). Trimming stripped 0 bases from V and 3 bases from J, with 6 bases between. Germline-derived CDR1 and CDR2 are SGHRS and YFSETQ. The CDR3 consists of 14 residues. CDR3 nucleotides: TGCGCCAGCAGCTTGGGACAGTCTAATGAAAAACTGTTTTTT. Its protein is CASSLGQSNEKLFF.

The chain has TRBV29-1 and TRBJ1-1; TRBD1 is a possible D gene (6 bases). V lost 5 bases and J 11 bases, leaving 21 bases between the germline ends. The CDR3 contains 13 residues. Germline loops: CDR1 SQVTM, CDR2 ANQGSEA. The CDR3, as DNA: TGCAGCGTTATCACAGGGTCCTCTTCGGAGGCTTTCTTT. Translated, it gives CSVITGSSSEAFF.

The chain is built from TRBV27 and TRBJ1-1; the D gene is possibly TRBD1 (5 bases). Germline loops: CDR1 MNHEY, CDR2 SMNVEV (reference sequence). V was cut by 1 base and J by 1 base, with 10 bases left in between. The CDR3 contains 15 residues. The CDR3 reads CASSLYAGGNTEAFF. CDR3 nucleotides: TGTGCCAGCAGTTTATATGCCGGGGGGAACACTGAAGCTTTCTTT.

The chain combines TRBV7-9 with TRBJ1-1, with D perhaps TRBD1 (5 bases). The length of the CDR3 is 16 residues. The V gene lost 5 bases and the J gene lost 2 bases, with 18 bases spanning the gap. Germline V gene lookup returns CDR1 SEHNR and CDR2 FQNEAQ (reference sequence). CDR3 sequence: CASSTRGAGLNTEAFF. Written as DNA, the CDR3 is TGTGCCAGCAGCACACGGGGAGCGGGACTAAACACTGAAGCTTTCTTT.

The CDR3 nucleotides are TGTGCCTGGGAGGGACAGGGGAAAAATGGCTACACCTTC. This sequence encodes CAWEGQGKNGYTF. The V gene is TRBV30, the J gene TRBJ1-2, with TRBD1 identical over 10 bases. The CDR3 consists of 13 residues. J was trimmed by 6 bases and V by 5 bases; bases with no gene match: 6. CDR1 and CDR2 (germline): GTSNPN, SVGIG (reference sequence).

V is TRBV24-1 and J is TRBJ2-1, with D possibly matching TRBD2 (6 bases). V lost 4 bases and J lost 1, with 16 bases in between. CDR3 size: 17 residues. Per the germline V gene, CDR1 is KGHDR and CDR2 is SFDVKD. CDR3 nucleotide sequence: TGTGCCACCAGTGACCCCGGGACGGGGGAGTCCTACAATGAGCAGTTCTTC. Protein sequence: CATSDPGTGESYNEQFF.

V and J are TRBV5-1 and TRBJ2-5; maybe TRBD2 (7 bases). Trimming removed 4 bases at V and 5 bases at J, with 15 bases between. Germline values: CDR1 SGHRS, CDR2 YFSETQ. The CDR3 has 14 amino acids. The CDR3 sequence: CASSNWGGAETQYF. Written as DNA, the CDR3 is TGCGCCAGCAGCAACTGGGGGGGGGCTGAGACCCAGTACTTC.

The rearrangement uses TRBV18 and TRBJ2-5; 9 bases fit TRBD2. After removal of 2 bases from V and 6 bases from J, the junction contained 7 bases not matched to a gene. Germline loops: CDR1 KGHSH, CDR2 LQKENI. The CDR3 extends over 15 amino acids. CDR3 sequence reads: CASSPLAGVQKTQYF. The CDR3 DNA reads as TGTGCCAGCTCACCATTAGCGGGGGTTCAAAAGACCCAGTACTTC.

CDR3 sequence: CASSLNSGTAETQYF. The CDR3 nucleotides read TGTGCCAGCAGCTTAAACTCCGGGACAGCAGAGACCCAGTACTTC. This chain joins TRBV7-3 and TRBJ2-5; 7 bases line up with TRBD1. CDR3 size: 15 residues. The junction had 6 bases not matched to a gene; V was cut back by 1 base and J by 4 bases. In germline, CDR1 is SGHTA, CDR2 FQGTGA.

CDR3 sequence reads: CASSQQQTGRYDEQFF. CDR3 sequence (DNA): TGTGCCAGCAGCCAGCAACAGACAGGGAGGTATGATGAGCAGTTCTTC. The chain employs TRBV14 and TRBJ2-1; TRBD1 might be the D (7 bases). Trimming shortened V by 3 bases and J by 8 bases, and 20 bases separated the two germline ends. Looked up from germline, CDR1 is SGHDN and CDR2 is FVKESK. This CDR3 region has 16 residues.

V gene TRBV2 combines with J gene TRBJ2-7; D gene uncertain. Trimming took off 8 bases at V and 1 base at J, with 12 bases between the two ends. Germline values: CDR1 SNHLY, CDR2 FYNNEI. The CDR3 sequence is 13 residues long. The CDR3 here is CASGLQHSYEQYF. The CDR3 DNA reads TGTGCCAGCGGCTTGCAACATTCCTACGAGCAGTACTTC.

This clone has just one count. The rearrangement uses TRBV6-4 and TRBJ1-5, with 10 bases fitting TRBD1. CDR3 size: 17 residues. Germline V lookup: CDR1 MRHNA, CDR2 SNTAGT. With V trimmed by 6 bases and J by 10 bases, 18 bases remained unmatched. CDR3 in DNA: TGTGCCAGCAGCGCCAACCGGGACAGGGGACCAGCAGGACCCCAGCATTTT. Translating it yields CASSANRDRGPAGPQHF.

The J gene is TRBJ1-5, the V gene TRBV21-1; the table calls TRBD1, which could not be checked here. TRBV21-1 corresponds to a pseudogene. The length of the CDR3 is 14 residues. CDR3: CASSKGRGYQPQHF. In DNA, the CDR3 is TGTGCCAGCAGCAAAGGCAGGGGATATCAGCCCCAGCATTTT.

CDR3 DNA sequence: TGTGCCAGCTCAACTAGATCGGGGGACTATGGCTACACCTTC. Its protein is CASSTRSGDYGYTF. The rearrangement links TRBV18 to TRBJ1-2, with D possibly TRBD1 on 5 matching bases. In germline, CDR1 is KGHSH, CDR2 LQKENI. The CDR3 sequence is 14 residues long. With 5 bases removed from V and 3 bases from J, the gap between germline ends came to 13 bases.

This chain uses TRBV19 with TRBJ1-1; possible D gene TRBD1, 6 bases. This CDR3 is 14 amino acids long. Germline CDR1 reads LNHDA; CDR2 reads SQIVND (reference sequence). V lost 4 bases to trimming and J lost 6 bases, with 15 bases between them. The CDR3: CASSRGHSIAEAFF. The DNA of the CDR3 is TGTGCCAGTAGTAGGGGACATTCCATAGCTGAAGCTTTCTTT.

The chain couples TRBV24-1 to TRBJ1-2; possibly TRBD1 for D (5 bases). Deletions cut 4 bases from V and 4 bases from J, with 12 bases between. The CDR3 is 14 residues long. Germline CDR1 KGHDR, CDR2 SFDVKD. The CDR3 region has the DNA TGTGCCACCAGTGACTTCGACAGTAGCTATGGCTACACCTTC. Protein product: CATSDFDSSYGYTF.